Listed below are T cell receptor beta chains from one sample, sequenced in a study of T-cell reconstitution after alpha-beta-depleted transplantation in children. TCRdb analysed the PCR reads with MiXCR anew, one entry per CDR3 protein. The sample shows some 440,000 distinct CDR3 sequences, around 16% of them seen only once. The material sequenced was PBMCs, mostly from graft donor cells, taken 360 days after TCRalphabeta/CD19-depleted stem cell transplant. The origin of the receptors is a boy less than two years old who had a stem cell transplant for Wiskott-Aldrich syndrome, so the T cells may come from the graft donor. CDR3s include the opening cysteine and the closing phenylalanine or tryptophan. D genes are given only for firm matches. Clone size is given for some rows only: seen once, a few or many times, or a class if the clone is expanded.

j_call,v_call,clone_size,d_call,cdr3_aa,cdr3_nt
TRBJ1-2,TRBV12-3/TRBV12-4,.,.,CASSSPTSEGLNYGYTF,TGTGCCAGCAGTTCCCCCACCTCTGAGGGACTCAACTATGGCTACACCTTC
TRBJ2-7,TRBV11-2,.,.,CASSSSRSYEQYF,TGTGCCAGCAGCTCCTCGCGGAGCTACGAGCAGTACTTC
TRBJ2-3,TRBV6-1,few,TRBD2,CASRGGRTSLDTQYF,TGTGCCAGCAGAGGGGGAAGGACTAGCTTGGATACGCAGTATTTT
TRBJ2-7,TRBV29-1,few,TRBD1,CSVGGDRSSYEQYF,TGCAGCGTTGGCGGGGACAGGAGCTCCTACGAGCAGTACTTC
TRBJ2-7,TRBV15,.,.,CATSRDPGHILYEQYF,TGTGCCACCAGCAGAGATCCGGGACATATCCTCTACGAGCAGTACTTC
TRBJ2-1,TRBV5-1,many,.,CASSLVAGGYNEQFF,TGCGCCAGCAGCTTGGTGGCAGGCGGCTACAATGAGCAGTTCTTC
TRBJ2-7,TRBV29-1,.,.,CSVKQGVGTYEQYF,TGCAGCGTCAAACAGGGAGTGGGTACCTACGAGCAGTACTTC
TRBJ2-7,TRBV20-1,.,TRBD2,CSARRGKGLNYEQHF,TGCAGTGCTAGGCGGGGGAAAGGGTTAAACTACGAGCAGCACTTC
TRBJ1-1,TRBV5-6,.,.,CASSRTLVNTEAFF,TGTGCCAGCAGCCGCACTTTGGTGAACACTGAAGCTTTCTTT
TRBJ1-5,TRBV5-1,few,TRBD1,CASSLAGGSTQPQHF,TGCGCCAGCAGCTTGGCAGGGGGGTCTACTCAGCCCCAGCATTTT
TRBJ1-1,TRBV7-9,.,.,CASSSFSTEAFF,TGTGCCAGCAGCTCGTTTAGCACTGAAGCTTTCTTT
TRBJ2-7,TRBV7-9,.,.,CASSLSGGVSYEQYF,TGTGCCAGCAGCTTATCGGGCGGGGTAAGCTACGAGCAGTACTTC
TRBJ2-5,TRBV5-1,.,TRBD2,CASSPRLAGGAETQYF,TGCGCCAGCAGCCCCCGACTAGCGGGAGGAGCAGAGACCCAGTACTTC
TRBJ1-3,TRBV6-1,few,TRBD1,CASIRGRGRGNTIYF,TGTGCCAGCATCCGTGGCCGCGGCAGGGGGAACACCATATATTTT
TRBJ2-7,TRBV28,.,TRBD1,CASSFGQAYEQYF,TGTGCCAGCAGTTTCGGACAGGCCTACGAGCAGTACTTC
TRBJ1-5,TRBV19,.,TRBD1,CASSTRGPNQPQHF,TGTGCCAGTAGTACTAGGGGGCCCAATCAGCCCCAGCATTTT
TRBJ1-2,TRBV5-1,.,TRBD1,CASSLPGTGAIYGYTF,TGCGCCAGCAGCCTACCCGGGACAGGGGCGATCTATGGCTACACCTTC
TRBJ2-1,TRBV6-1,.,TRBD2,CASRLSGRWNEQFF,TGTGCCAGCAGACTTAGCGGGAGGTGGAATGAGCAGTTCTTC
TRBJ2-5,TRBV29-1,few,.,CSVRGSGETQYF,TGCAGCGTCAGGGGTTCCGGGGAGACCCAGTACTTC
TRBJ2-7,TRBV12-3/TRBV12-4,.,TRBD1,CASSLKGQGGSYEQYF,TGTGCCAGCAGTTTGAAGGGACAGGGGGGCTCCTACGAGCAGTACTTC
TRBJ2-2,TRBV28,.,.,CASSLNAGELFF,TGTGCCAGCAGTTTAAATGCCGGGGAGCTGTTTTTT
TRBJ2-7,TRBV12-3/TRBV12-4,few,.,CASSLGSRPYEQYF,TGTGCCAGCAGTTTGGGCAGTCGCCCCTACGAGCAGTACTTC
TRBJ2-1,TRBV3-1,.,TRBD1,CASSHYGTGGANNEQFF,TGTGCCAGCAGCCACTATGGGACAGGGGGCGCGAACAATGAGCAGTTCTTC
TRBJ1-1,TRBV20-1,few,.,CSARVALNTEAFF,TGCAGTGCTAGAGTCGCCCTGAACACTGAAGCTTTCTTT
TRBJ1-2,TRBV4-1,few,.,CASSQVSYGYTF,TGCGCCAGCAGCCAAGTTTCTTATGGCTACACCTTC
TRBJ2-3,TRBV7-2,.,TRBD1,CASRPGTGNGRTDTQYF,TGTGCCAGCAGGCCAGGGACAGGGAACGGTAGGACAGATACGCAGTATTTT